The 14 T cell receptor beta chains below come from one sample, sequenced in a study of molecular identifiers for immune sequencing clone quantification. TCRdb reprocessed the PCR reads via MiXCR and lists one record per CDR3 protein. Among under 600,000 distinct CDR3 sequences listed, about a quarter were seen once. The specimen was naive CD8+ T cells from blood, with Jurkat cell RNA spiked in. Subset specified: FACS-sorted CD8+CD4-CCR7+CD45RA+ naive T cells. The receptors originated from a human donor in good health. Some libraries in this study had Jurkat cell RNA spiked in.

This clonotype was detected a few times. V and J are TRBV9 and TRBJ1-6; the D is unclear. Trimming left V 4 bases short and J 1 base short, with 9 bases between. Germline loops: CDR1 SGDLS, CDR2 YYNGEE. The CDR3 length is 15 residues. The CDR3 loop is CASSLIGSYNSPLHF. The CDR3 region has the DNA TGTGCCAGCAGCTTGATAGGGTCCTATAATTCACCCCTCCACTTT.

This clonotype was observed at least ten times. The chain uses TRBV4-3 and TRBJ1-4; D is perhaps TRBD1 (5 bases). The CDR3 consists of 16 residues. Germline lookup yields CDR1 LGHNA and CDR2 YSLEER. V was shortened by 2 bases and J by 3 bases, with 13 bases between the two germline ends. CDR3 residues: CASSQFSGTSNEKLFF. DNA of the CDR3: TGCGCCAGCAGCCAATTCTCCGGGACCTCTAATGAAAAACTGTTTTTT.

The V call is TRBV29-1, the J call TRBJ1-2, with D perhaps TRBD1 (5 bases). The V gene lost 6 bases and the J gene lost 3 bases, with 17 bases spanning the gap. Germline V gives CDR1 SQVTM, CDR2 ANQGSEA. This CDR3 has 14 residues. CDR3 sequence: CSVVPRGTHYGYTF. In DNA form, the CDR3 reads TGCAGCGTCGTGCCACGGGGCACCCACTATGGCTACACCTTC.

In its sample, this clonotype was seen many times. The chain is built from TRBV30 and TRBJ2-3; D is perhaps TRBD2 (6 bases). Germline V gives CDR1 GTSNPN, CDR2 SVGIG (reference sequence). The CDR3 spans 14 residues. CDR3 bases: TGTTCGTCGGGGGAAGGGCATCTGGCAGATACGCAGTATTTT. Protein product: CSSGEGHLADTQYF.

This chain links TRBV28 with TRBJ1-5; weak D call: TRBD1 (6 bases). The V end lost 5 bases, the J end lost 2 bases, and 13 bases lay between the germline ends. In germline, CDR1 is MDHEN, CDR2 SYDVKM. The CDR3 is 15 amino acids. The DNA for the CDR3 is TGTGCCAGCAGTCTAAGGGGGTTTCGCAATCAGCCCCAGCATTTT. This translates into CASSLRGFRNQPQHF. The full variable domain, its missing parts supplied by reference TRBV28 and TRBJ1-5, is DVKVTQSSRYLVKRTGEKVFLECVQDMDHENMFWYRQDPGLGLRLIYFSYDVKMKEKGDIPEGYSVSREKKERFSLILESASTNQTSMYLCASSLRGFRNQPQHFGDGTRLSIL.

This clonotype has a handful of counts. The chain links TRBV12-3 or TRBV12-4 to TRBJ2-5; D remains ambiguous. The V end lost 4 bases, the J end lost 7 bases, and 16 bases lay between the germline ends. This CDR3 region has 14 residues. The CDR3 sequence is CASSSATVTGTQYF. As DNA, the CDR3 is TGTGCCAGCAGTTCCGCGACGGTTACGGGGACCCAGTACTTC.

This clonotype was recorded many times. The rearrangement links TRBV7-2 to TRBJ2-5; 9 nucleotides agree with TRBD1. The J segment lost 2 bases and the V segment lost 5 bases, leaving 9 bases of the junction unmatched. Germline assignment: CDR1 SGHTA and CDR2 FQGNSA. The CDR3 has 16 amino acids. CDR3 sequence (DNA): TGTGCCAGCAGCCCCCAAGGACAGGGGCAGCAAGAGACCCAGTACTTC. Translation gives CASSPQGQGQQETQYF.

Many counts were recorded for this clonotype. Mismatch with germline at one junction end may stem from a read error. The rearrangement links TRBV7-9 to TRBJ1-5; D unclear. Germline V gives CDR1 SEHNR, CDR2 FQNEAQ (reference sequence). The CDR3 loop spans 14 amino acids. The CDR3 spells CASSVAVGDQPQHF. The CDR3 bases are TGTGCCAGCAGCGTAGCCGTGGGAGATCAGCCCCAGCATTTT.

At least ten counts were recorded for this clonotype. The genes are TRBV29-1 and TRBJ2-7; the D call may be TRBD1 or TRBD2 (5 bases each). The CDR3 has 14 amino acids. The germline gives CDR1 SQVTM, CDR2 ANQGSEA. V shed 5 bases and J shed 0 bases, with 14 bases lying between them. The CDR3 nucleotides read TGCAGCGTTTCCGGGACCTCAAGCTCCTACGAGCAGTACTTC. It encodes CSVSGTSSSYEQYF.

Note on this clonotype: A much larger clone is a single base away; this may be a read error. DNA for the CDR3: TGTGCCTGCAGCTTAGAAGGATACCAAGAGACCCAGTACTTC. This sequence encodes CACSLEGYQETQYF. The chain has TRBV7-9 and TRBJ2-5; D gene unclear. This CDR3 comprises 14 residues. Germline V lookup: CDR1 SEHNR, CDR2 FQNEAQ (reference sequence).

This clonotype was seen at least ten times. The chain carries TRBV7-9 and TRBJ1-1, with unresolved D. This CDR3 comprises 12 residues. The germline V gene has CDR1 SEHNR and CDR2 FQNEAQ (reference sequence). Trimming removed 5 bases at V and 2 bases at J, with 6 bases between. This CDR3 reads CASSHGNTEAFF. CDR3 coding DNA: TGTGCCAGCAGCCATGGAAACACTGAAGCTTTCTTT. Full variable domain (remainder filled in from reference TRBV7-9 and TRBJ1-1): DTGVSQNPRHKITKRGQNVTFRCDPISEHNRLYWYRQTLGQGPEFLTYFQNEAQLEKSRLLSDRFSAERPKGSFSTLEIQRTEQGDSAMYLCASSHGNTEAFFGQGTRLTVV.

Comments on this clonotype: A much larger clone differs from this one at a single base, so this may be a read error. The chain recombines TRBV27 with TRBJ2-7, with D hard to call. This CDR3 comprises 11 residues. Germline V lookup: CDR1 MNHEY, CDR2 SMNVEV (reference sequence). The CDR3, as DNA: TGTGCCAGCGGTTTAGGGCAGGCGCAGTACTTC. Amino acids: CASGLGQAQYF.

There are many counts of this clonotype. V is TRBV4-1 and J is TRBJ1-1, with D maybe TRBD1 (5 bases). CDR1 is MGHRA and CDR2 is YSYEKL in the germline V gene. The V end was cut by 5 bases, the J end by 0 bases, with 13 bases between. This CDR3 is built from 15 residues. CDR3 DNA: TGCGCCAGCAGCTCGCGACAGAACATGAACACTGAAGCTTTCTTT. Encoded protein: CASSSRQNMNTEAFF.

V and J are TRBV12-5 and TRBJ1-1; D not certain. The CDR3 totals 14 residues. CDR1 is LGHNT, CDR2 FRNRAP, per germline. Between the trimmed V and J ends, which lost 5 bases and 0 bases, there was a span of 10 bases. CDR3 region: CASGVSSMNTEAFF. The CDR3 DNA reads as TGTGCTAGTGGTGTGAGTTCGATGAACACTGAAGCTTTCTTT.